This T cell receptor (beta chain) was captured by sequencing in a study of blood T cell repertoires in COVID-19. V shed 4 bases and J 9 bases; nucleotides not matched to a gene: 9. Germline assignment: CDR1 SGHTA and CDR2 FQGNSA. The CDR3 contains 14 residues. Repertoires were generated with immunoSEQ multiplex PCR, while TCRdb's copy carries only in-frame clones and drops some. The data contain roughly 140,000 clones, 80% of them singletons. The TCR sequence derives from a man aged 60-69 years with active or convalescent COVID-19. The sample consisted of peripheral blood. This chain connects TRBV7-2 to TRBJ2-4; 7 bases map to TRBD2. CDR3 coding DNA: TGTGCCAGCAGCTCGACTAGCTGGGAGGGCATTCAGTACTTC. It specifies CASSSTSWEGIQYF.